This entry is about one T cell receptor beta chain. Other DNA sequences from this sample encode an identical CDR3 as well. The PCR was carried out with 60 Vbeta primers and 13 Jbeta primers. Method: immunoSEQ multiplex PCR; TCRdb's copy keeps in-frame clones and lacks some. Here the sample table reports over 30,000 clones. V was pared by 3 bases and J by 5 bases, with 5 bases of the junction left unmatched. The length of the CDR3 is 15 residues. Per germline, CDR1 SGDLS and CDR2 YYNGEE. These data belong to a study of cytomegalovirus exposure and HLA in healthy donors. This receptor was taken from a man in his forties or fifties in good health and CMV-seronegative. V is TRBV9 and J is TRBJ2-1, with 10 bases that match TRBD1. The sample was PBMCs. For the CDR3, the DNA is TGTGCCAGCAGCGCACAGGGACAGGGGAACAATGAGCAGTTCTTC. As protein: CASSAQGQGNNEQFF.